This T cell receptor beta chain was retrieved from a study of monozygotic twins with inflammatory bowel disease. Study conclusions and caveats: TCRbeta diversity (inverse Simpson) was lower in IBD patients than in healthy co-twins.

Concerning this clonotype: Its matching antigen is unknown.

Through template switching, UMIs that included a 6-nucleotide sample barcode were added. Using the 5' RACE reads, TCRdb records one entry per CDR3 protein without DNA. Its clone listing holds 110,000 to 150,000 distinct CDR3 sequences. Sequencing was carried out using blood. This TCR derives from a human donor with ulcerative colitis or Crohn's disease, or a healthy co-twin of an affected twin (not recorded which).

The CDR3 loop reads CSAGQTGGAYNSPLHF. V gene TRBV20-1 combines with J gene TRBJ1-6; the TCRdb D gene call, TRBD1, has no DNA to confirm it. This CDR3 spans 16 amino acids. Germline CDR1 is DFQATT and CDR2 is SNEGSKA (reference sequence).